The 21 T cell receptor beta chains reported below all come from one sample, sequenced in a study of cytomegalovirus exposure and HLA in healthy donors. PCR used 60 Vbeta primers and 13 Jbeta primers. Measured with immunoSEQ multiplex PCR; TCRdb has only the in-frame clones, and not every one. The sample records some 140,000 clones, 79% being singletons. Sequenced material: PBMCs. The receptors derive from a man aged 30 to 39 in good health and CMV-seropositive.

This chain joins TRBV7-2 and TRBJ2-5; D is perhaps TRBD2 (5 bases). The V and J ends lost 4 bases and 5 bases respectively, with 14 bases between them. The CDR3 totals 14 residues. Germline V gene data show CDR1 as SGHTA and CDR2 as FQGNSA. CDR3 DNA sequence: TGTGCCAGCAGCTCCGGACTGGACCCCGAGACCCAGTACTTC. It encodes CASSSGLDPETQYF. The full variable domain, rest sourced from reference TRBV7-2 and TRBJ2-5, is GAGVSQSPSNKVTEKGKDVELRCDPISGHTALYWYRQSLGQGLEFLIYFQGNSAPDKSGLPSDRFSAERTGGSVSTLTIQRTQQEDSAVYLCASSSGLDPETQYFGPGTRLLVL.

Points on this clone: At one boundary the junction diverges from the germline segment, which might be a read error. The J gene is TRBJ1-1, the V gene TRBV7-9; no reliable D call. The CDR3 totals 18 residues. Germline values: CDR1 SEHNR, CDR2 FQNEAQ (reference sequence). The CDR3 DNA sequence: TGTTCCAGCAGCCGCCCCTTCCAGACAAATCGGTGGGACACTGAAGCTTTCTTT. The encoded protein is CSSSRPFQTNRWDTEAFF.

J is TRBJ1-2 and V is TRBV7-2; 12 bases are shared with TRBD1. Germline V gives CDR1 SGHTA, CDR2 FQGNSA. The V segment lost 4 bases and the J segment 2 bases; nucleotides outside the gene matches: 2. This CDR3 spans 15 amino acids. CDR3 amino acids: CASSWDRGPNYGYTF. The CDR3 DNA sequence: TGTGCCAGCAGCTGGGACAGGGGGCCAAACTATGGCTACACCTTC.

Note on this clone: A read error is likely, as this CDR3 ends without the conserved phenylalanine or tryptophan. The rearrangement uses TRBV28 and TRBJ1-5; 8 bases align to TRBD1. CDR1 and CDR2 (germline): MDHEN, SYDVKM. The junction had 8 bases not matched to a gene; V was cut back by 6 bases and J by 4 bases. The CDR3 has 15 residues. This CDR3 is CASRNTGGKNQPQHL. The CDR3 bases are TGTGCCAGCAGAAACACAGGGGGAAAAAATCAGCCCCAGCATCTT.

This clone turned up a few times. V usage is TRBV19 and J usage is TRBJ2-7, with 9 positions matching TRBD1. The CDR3 consists of 15 residues. Germline CDR1 reads LNHDA; CDR2 reads SQIVND (reference sequence). The ends lost 5 bases at V and 5 bases at J; junction bases unmatched: 10. The CDR3 bases are TGTGCCAGTAGTCCCCCCGGGACAGGGAGCCACGAGCAGTACTTC. Its translation: CASSPPGTGSHEQYF. The full variable domain, rest sourced from reference TRBV19 and TRBJ2-7, is DGGITQSPKYLFRKEGQNVTLSCEQNLNHDAMYWYRQDPGQGLRLIYYSQIVNDFQKGDIAEGYSVSREKKESFPLTVTSAQKNPTAFYLCASSPPGTGSHEQYFGPGTRLTVT.

Concerning this clone itself: The CDR3 ends on some other residue instead of the conserved phenylalanine or tryptophan, so this is likely a read error. The chain couples TRBV7-2 to TRBJ1-2; 9 positions match TRBD1. Germline loops: CDR1 SGHTA, CDR2 FQGNSA. The CDR3 length is 17 residues. V was pared by 3 bases and J by 8 bases, with 16 bases of the junction left unmatched. The CDR3 loop is CASSLGDTGTGNVGYTL. DNA for the CDR3: TGTGCCAGCAGCTTGGGGGACACCGGGACAGGGAATGTGGGCTACACCCTC.

The rearrangement uses TRBV25-1 and TRBJ1-3; 7 nucleotides align to TRBD1. Trimming took 4 bases from V and 5 from J; bases not matched to a gene: 11. The germline V gene has CDR1 MGHDK and CDR2 SYGVNS. The CDR3 has 16 amino acids. This chain's CDR3 is CASSVSDRDLRNTIYF. The CDR3 DNA reads as TGTGCCAGCAGTGTTTCCGACAGGGATTTACGAAACACCATATATTTT.

The rearrangement links TRBV6-1 to TRBJ1-2, with D possibly TRBD1 on 5 matching bases. CDR1 MNHNS and CDR2 SASEGT come from the germline V gene. V was trimmed by 1 base and J by 4 bases, leaving 13 bases between them. This CDR3 region has 15 residues. CDR3 loop: CASSEVGRVSYGYTF. The CDR3 bases are TGTGCCAGCAGTGAAGTTGGCAGGGTGAGCTATGGCTACACCTTC.

V gene TRBV5-4 combines with J gene TRBJ2-5; TRBD2 agrees at 7 bases. V lost 2 bases, J lost 1 base, and 2 bases stayed unmatched. Looked up from germline, CDR1 is SGHNT and CDR2 is YYREEE (reference sequence). The CDR3 is 14 amino acids. The CDR3 sequence is CASSLWEGQETQYF. The CDR3 DNA is TGTGCCAGCAGCTTATGGGAGGGCCAAGAGACCCAGTACTTC.

The chain is built from TRBV11-2 and TRBJ2-7; D is uncertain. Trimming took off 0 bases at V and 2 bases at J, with 14 bases between the two ends. CDR1 and CDR2 from the germline V gene are SGHAT and FQNNGV. This CDR3 is 16 amino acids long. CDR3 amino acids: CASSLDMTPSTYEQYF. The CDR3 DNA reads as TGTGCCAGCAGCTTAGATATGACTCCCTCTACCTACGAGCAGTACTTC.

This sequence joins TRBV30 and TRBJ2-5; 7 bases fit TRBD2. V shed 5 bases, J shed 2 bases, and the junction held 2 bases outside the gene matches. Per the germline V gene, CDR1 is GTSNPN and CDR2 is SVGIG (reference sequence). This CDR3 is built from 12 residues. In DNA form, the CDR3 reads TGTGCCTGGCTGGGGGGGCAAGAGACCCAGTACTTC. Encoded protein: CAWLGGQETQYF.

The chain uses TRBV30 and TRBJ1-6; TRBD1 is a possible D gene (5 bases). V lost 4 bases and J lost 4, with 14 bases in between. The CDR3 sequence is 15 residues long. Germline-derived CDR1 and CDR2 are GTSNPN and SVGIG (reference sequence). The CDR3 here is CAWTQDSPYNSPLHF. CDR3 sequence (DNA): TGTGCCTGGACTCAAGACAGCCCGTATAATTCACCCCTCCACTTT.

Concerning this clone itself: One junction end does not reproduce the germline sequence, and a read error may be involved. V is TRBV9 and J is TRBJ2-1, with D unclear. The CDR3 is 13 residues long. Germline CDR1 reads SGDLS; CDR2 reads YYNGEE. CDR3 region: CASSVDRPRRLVF. DNA for the CDR3: TGTGCCAGCAGCGTAGATCGCCCTAGGCGGCTCGTCTTC.

V and J are TRBV9 and TRBJ2-5, with TRBD1 as a possible D gene (6 bases). The CDR3 extends over 15 amino acids. V was shortened by 0 bases and J by 5 bases, with 14 bases between the two germline ends. CDR1 and CDR2 from the germline V gene are SGDLS and YYNGEE. The CDR3 nucleotides are TGTGCCAGCAGCGTAGTAGGGGGATCGGGGGAGACCCAGTACTTC. The encoded protein is CASSVVGGSGETQYF.

The chain recombines TRBV6-5 with TRBJ2-3; perhaps TRBD2 as D (5 bases). Germline V gene lookup returns CDR1 MNHEY and CDR2 SVGAGI. CDR3 size: 13 residues. V was cut by 8 bases and J by 4 bases, with 13 bases left in between. The CDR3 nucleotides are TGTGCCAGCGGACGACTAAGCCCAGATACGCAGTATTTT. Protein sequence: CASGRLSPDTQYF.

The J gene is TRBJ2-2, the V gene TRBV7-9; TRBD1 matches at 9 bases. Germline CDR1 is SEHNR and CDR2 is FQNEAQ (reference sequence). Unmatched junction bases numbered 8, after V lost 5 bases and J lost 1 base. The CDR3 contains 17 residues. The CDR3, as DNA: TGTGCCAGCAGCCCCGGACAGGGGAGAGGGAACACCGGGGAGCTGTTTTTT. Residues: CASSPGQGRGNTGELFF.

The sample holds one count of this clone. The gene calls are TRBV6-6 and TRBJ2-5; TRBD1 matches at 8 bases. The CDR3 runs to 15 residues. V trimming: 7 bases; J trimming: 4 bases; junction bases outside the gene matches: 11. Germline assignment: CDR1 MNHNY and CDR2 SVGAGI (reference sequence). CDR3 coding DNA: TGTGCCAGCACCTCAGGACAGGGCCGAGGAGAGACCCAGTACTTC. Translating gives CASTSGQGRGETQYF.

The chain uses TRBV27 and TRBJ2-2; TRBD2 matches 12 bases. The J segment lost 0 bases and the V segment lost 9 bases, leaving 5 bases of the junction unmatched. The CDR3 totals 16 residues. Germline V lookup: CDR1 MNHEY, CDR2 SMNVEV (reference sequence). The CDR3 reads CARGTSGRANTGELFF. Written as DNA, the CDR3 is TGTGCCAGGGGGACTAGCGGGCGAGCGAACACCGGGGAGCTGTTTTTT.

The chain joins TRBV7-3 to TRBJ2-2, with TRBD2 matching 10 bases. Germline V lookup: CDR1 SGHTA, CDR2 FQGTGA. Unmatched junction bases numbered 5, after V lost 5 bases and J lost 8 bases. This CDR3 has 14 residues. The CDR3 nucleotides read TGTGCCAGCAGCCCATCGACTAGCGGGGGGGAGCTGTTTTTT. It is translated as CASSPSTSGGELFF.

This clone was recorded only once. The chain couples TRBV28 to TRBJ1-1; 7 bases agree with TRBD1. V was clipped by 5 bases and J by 6 bases; unmatched bases: 24. Per the germline V gene, CDR1 is MDHEN and CDR2 is SYDVKM. CDR3 size: 19 residues. The CDR3 region has the DNA TGTGCCAGCAGTAAGAACAGGGGATCACAAGGAAGGGGACTCTCTGAAGCTTTCTTT. Translated: CASSKNRGSQGRGLSEAFF.

V gene TRBV29-1 combines with J gene TRBJ1-1, with 9 bases lining up with TRBD1. V dropped 7 bases and J dropped 2; count of bases not matched to a gene: 5. This CDR3 has 13 residues. Germline CDR1 reads SQVTM; CDR2 reads ANQGSEA. CDR3 region: CSGGTGSNTEAFF. In nucleotides, the CDR3 is TGCAGCGGGGGGACAGGGAGTAACACTGAAGCTTTCTTT.